The 30 T cell receptor beta chains presented below share a single source sample, sequenced in a study of tumor-infiltrating lymphocytes in primary liver carcinoma. The source of the blood RNA was unsorted whole blood, and germline DNA was extracted as well. The input was 450 to 500 ng total RNA; TCR beta cDNA was made from it with a constant-region primer. Generation of the TCR beta libraries relied on three nested multiplex PCR rounds using slightly modified ARM-PCR. Rounds one and two of PCR, each of about 10 cycles, were primed with TRBV1-TRBV30 forward primers and a C-beta reverse primer. From the multiplex PCR reads, TCRdb called clonotypes with MiXCR, one entry per CDR3 protein. The sample has hundreds of thousands of distinct CDR3 sequences, almost 60% seen once. Specimen: peripheral blood. The receptors derive from a woman younger than 45 with primary liver carcinoma and hepatitis B virus infection.

This clonotype appeared a single time. A read error is likely, as this CDR3 ends without the conserved phenylalanine or tryptophan. The chain has TRBV11-2 and TRBJ1-1; D is unresolved. This CDR3 has 16 residues. Germline V gives CDR1 SGHAT, CDR2 FQNNGV. The CDR3 sequence: CASSSSGNVRNIEAFS. DNA for the CDR3: TGTGCCAGCAGCTCCTCTGGCAATGTCCGGAACATTGAAGCTTTCTCT.

The table lists this clonotype with a count of one. An end of the junction differs from the germline gene, which may be a read error. The chain couples TRBV9 to TRBJ1-2; TRBD1 matches at 7 bases. The V gene's germline CDR1 is SGDLS and CDR2 YYNGEE. This CDR3 is 15 amino acids long. The CDR3 sequence: CASSASTRDSDGCTF. Written as DNA, the CDR3 is TGTGCCAGCAGCGCCTCTACCCGGGACAGCGATGGCTGCACCTTC.

Notes on this clonotype: Being one base from a much bigger clone, this may be a read error. V is TRBV14 and J is TRBJ1-1; D remains unclear. The V and J ends lost 0 bases and 8 bases respectively, with 7 bases between them. CDR3 length: 12 residues. Germline-derived CDR1 and CDR2 are SGHDN and FVKESK. The CDR3 DNA follows: TGTGCCAGCAGCCAAGACTTCGTCGAAGCTTTCTTT. This sequence encodes CASSQDFVEAFF.

With respect to this clonotype: This may come from a read error, since a much larger clone is one base off. J is TRBJ2-6 and V is TRBV6-5, with 8 bases identical to TRBD1. CDR3 length: 18 amino acids. The germline V gene has CDR1 MNHEY and CDR2 SVGAGI. CDR3 loop: CASSLFRDRISGTNVLTF. The CDR3 DNA reads as TGTGCCAGCAGCCTTTTCCGGGACAGGATCTCTGGGACCAACGTCCTGACTTTC.

This rearrangement joins TRBV6-5 to TRBJ2-5; D perhaps matches TRBD2 (5 bases). Trimming removed 10 bases from V and 2 bases from J, with 11 bases in between. The CDR3 covers 12 residues. Germline CDR1 is MNHEY and CDR2 is SVGAGI. The CDR3 DNA sequence: TGTGCCACCGCTCGGACTCAAGAGACCCAGTACTTC. Protein: CATARTQETQYF.

In regard to this clonotype: A read error may account for a junction end that differs from germline. V and J are TRBV11-3 and TRBJ1-1; D uncertain. The CDR3 has 16 residues. Germline V lookup: CDR1 SGHNT, CDR2 YENEEA. The CDR3 DNA sequence: TGTGCCTGCAGCACCCTGACGGTTCGACTGAACACTGAAGCTTTCTTT. Translation gives CACSTLTVRLNTEAFF.

This clonotype was picked up one time. A much larger clone lies a single base off, so this may be a read error. The chain combines TRBV6-6 with TRBJ2-1; D not certain. CDR3 length: 12 amino acids. From germline, CDR1 is MNHNY and CDR2 SVGAGI (reference sequence). Deletions cut 2 bases from V and 10 bases from J, with 9 bases between. CDR3 loop: CASSYTTREQFF. The CDR3 nucleotides read TGTGCCAGCAGTTACACGACCCGGGAGCAGTTCTTC.

This clonotype has only one observation. One end of the junction is discordant with germline, which a read error may explain. The chain is built from TRBV4-2 and TRBJ2-3; 10 positions match TRBD2. The CDR3 has 15 amino acids. Germline V lookup: CDR1 LGHNA, CDR2 YNFKEQ. The CDR3 region has the DNA TGTGCCAGCAGCCAAGATAGCGGGAGGACAGATACGCAATATTTT. Translation: CASSQDSGRTDTQYF.

This clonotype has more than one count but fewer than ten. The chain is built from TRBV6-5 and TRBJ2-6; D gene ambiguous. V was clipped by 1 base and J by 4 bases, with 20 bases between them. The length of the CDR3 is 19 residues. From germline, CDR1 is MNHEY and CDR2 SVGAGI. The CDR3 reads CASSYFHPLDVRGANVLTF. The CDR3, as DNA: TGTGCCAGCAGTTACTTCCATCCATTGGATGTGCGGGGGGCCAACGTCCTGACTTTC.

This clonotype came up a few times. V usage is TRBV5-1 and J usage is TRBJ2-3, with D perhaps matching TRBD1 or TRBD2 (5 bases each). CDR1 SGHRS and CDR2 YFSETQ come from the germline V gene. The CDR3 covers 13 residues. V was shortened by 3 bases and J by 4 bases, with 9 bases between the two germline ends. CDR3 protein: CASSWDLADTQYF. The CDR3 bases are TGCGCCAGCAGCTGGGACCTCGCAGATACGCAGTATTTT.

This clonotype occurred many times. This chain uses TRBV12-3 or TRBV12-4 with TRBJ2-1, with 14 bases fitting TRBD2. CDR3 size: 18 residues. The J segment lost 7 bases and the V segment lost 6 bases, leaving 14 bases of the junction unmatched. The CDR3 region is CASSRLAGGRTNRNEQFF. CDR3 bases: TGTGCCAGCAGCCGACTAGCGGGAGGGAGGACAAATAGGAATGAGCAGTTCTTC.

V and J are TRBV30 and TRBJ2-1; the D call may be TRBD1 or TRBD2 (6 bases each). V lost 8 bases and J lost 4, with 18 bases in between. There are 14 residues in the CDR3. The germline CDR1 and CDR2 sequences are GTSNPN and SVGIG (reference sequence). The CDR3 reads CARQQGGRYNEQFF. Written as DNA, the CDR3 is TGTGCCCGCCAGCAAGGGGGGAGATACAATGAGCAGTTCTTC.

On this clonotype: This may arise from a read error, as a much more abundant clone is one base away. Given the absence of the conserved phenylalanine or tryptophan at the CDR3 end, a read error is likely. The V gene is TRBV6-5, the J gene TRBJ1-5; 8 bases line up with TRBD1. Germline CDR1 is MNHEY and CDR2 is SVGAGI. The CDR3 runs to 15 residues. Unmatched junction bases numbered 10, after V lost 5 bases and J lost 7 bases. The CDR3 loop reads CASSPDRGRGQPQHY. CDR3 coding DNA: TGTGCCAGCAGTCCTGACAGGGGCAGAGGCCAGCCCCAGCATTAT.

The chain recombines TRBV6-2 or TRBV6-3 with TRBJ2-1; 8 bases map to TRBD2. This CDR3 is 18 amino acids long. Germline V gene sequence: CDR1 MNHEY, CDR2 SVGEGT. J gave up 5 bases and V 2 bases, and 14 bases lay outside the gene matches. Here the CDR3 reads CASSYRPRSSGADNEQFF. The CDR3 coding sequence is TGTGCCAGCAGTTACCGACCAAGGAGTAGCGGGGCGGACAATGAGCAGTTCTTC.

Remarks on this clonotype: Relative to the germline gene, one junction end is altered; a read error may explain this. The chain joins TRBV5-8 to TRBJ2-3; 7 bases fit TRBD1. CDR3 length: 15 amino acids. Germline V gene sequence: CDR1 SGHTS, CDR2 YDEGEE. The CDR3 is CASSLITGETDTQYF. The CDR3 bases are TGTGCCAGTAGCTTGATTACAGGGGAGACAGATACGCAGTATTTT. Filled out from reference TRBV5-8 and TRBJ2-3, the complete variable domain reads EAGVTQSPTHLIKTRGQQATLRCSPISGHTSVYWYQQALGLGLQFLLWYDEGEERNRGNFPPRFSGRQFPNYSSELNVNALELEDSALYLCASSLITGETDTQYFGPGTRLTVL.

V gene TRBV5-6 combines with J gene TRBJ1-6; D is possibly TRBD1 (5 bases). CDR3 length: 14 amino acids. V was cut by 4 bases and J by 8 bases, with 13 bases left in between. Germline values: CDR1 SGHDT, CDR2 YYEEEE. CDR3 in amino acids: CASSLTGVDSPLHF. The DNA for the CDR3 is TGTGCCAGCAGCCTTACAGGAGTAGATTCACCCCTCCACTTT.

A note on this clonotype: This may arise from a read error, as a much more abundant clone is one base away. The chain combines TRBV6-1 with TRBJ2-1; 12 nucleotides line up with TRBD2. The CDR3 loop spans 15 amino acids. The germline CDR1 and CDR2 sequences are MNHNS and SASEGT. The CDR3 DNA sequence: TGTACCAGCAGTGATAGGACTAGCGGGAAGAATGAGCAGTTCTTC. This gives the protein CTSSDRTSGKNEQFF.

Comment on this clonotype: A much larger clonotype is one base distant, so this may be a read error. The V gene is TRBV4-3, the J gene TRBJ2-7; D is uncertain. Trimming shortened V by 2 bases and J by 0 bases, and 8 bases separated the two germline ends. The germline V gene has CDR1 LGHNA and CDR2 YSLEER. The CDR3 totals 14 residues. CDR3 bases: TGCGCCAGCAGCCAACGGCGGAGCTCCTACGAGCAGTACTTC. It is translated as CASSQRRSSYEQYF.

This clonotype was counted at least ten times. V and J are TRBV10-3 and TRBJ1-2; 8 nucleotides align to TRBD1. The CDR3 spans 12 residues. In germline, CDR1 is ENHRY, CDR2 SYGVKD. V shed 8 bases and J 3 bases; nucleotides not matched to a gene: 2. The CDR3, as DNA: TGTGCCATCCAGGGGGCTGACTATGGCTACACCTTC. As protein: CAIQGADYGYTF.

Only one count was recorded for this clonotype. A read error may account for a junction end that differs from germline. This chain links TRBV4-1 with TRBJ2-5, with a possible D match to TRBD1 (6 bases). The germline CDR1 and CDR2 sequences are MGHRA and YSYEKL. The CDR3 is 16 amino acids. CDR3 residues: CASSQDPARGIEIQYF. The CDR3 DNA reads TGCGCCAGCAGCCAAGATCCCGCCAGGGGAATAGAGATCCAGTACTTC.

Regarding this clonotype: The CDR3 does not end in the conserved phenylalanine or tryptophan, so this is likely a read error. CDR3 sequence (DNA): TGTGCCAGCCGGGGGTGGGACACGAACATCGGGGGGCTGTTTCTT. It is translated as CASRGWDTNIGGLFL. The J gene is TRBJ2-2, the V gene TRBV12-3 or TRBV12-4, with D possibly being TRBD1 or TRBD2 (6 bases each). CDR3 length: 15 residues.

This clonotype was counted at least ten times. The chain recombines TRBV6-5 with TRBJ1-1, with TRBD1 matching over 8 bases. CDR3 size: 12 residues. Germline-derived CDR1 and CDR2 are MNHEY and SVGAGI. V shed 10 bases and J 2 bases; nucleotides not matched to a gene: 3. The CDR3: CATGTGNTEAFF. CDR3 nucleotides: TGTGCCACCGGGACAGGCAACACTGAAGCTTTCTTT.

On this clonotype: A single base separates this from a much larger clone, so it may be a read error. The chain links TRBV6-1 to TRBJ2-7; a weak D match, TRBD2 (6 bases). Germline CDR1 reads MNHNS; CDR2 reads SASEGT. This CDR3 has 13 residues. Trimming removed 0 bases from V and 8 bases from J, with 11 bases in between. CDR3: CASSEAPGEKQYF. CDR3 sequence (DNA): TGTGCCAGCAGTGAAGCGCCGGGGGAGAAGCAGTACTTC.

Regarding this clonotype: It may be a read error: a sequence one base away is much more abundant. The chain is built from TRBV7-9 and TRBJ2-7, with a possible D match to TRBD1 (8 bases). The V gene lost 6 bases and the J gene lost 6 bases, with 27 bases spanning the gap. The CDR3 sequence is 17 residues long. The germline CDR1 and CDR2 sequences are SEHNR and FQNEAQ (reference sequence). Here the CDR3 DNA reads TGTGCCAGCAGTTTGCAGGGGGCGGGAGAGTTTATCGGCGAGCAGTACTTC. Translation: CASSLQGAGEFIGEQYF.

V and J are TRBV6-1 and TRBJ2-7; D unresolved. Trimming pared 10 bases from V and 3 bases from J, leaving 16 bases between. This CDR3 contains 13 residues. Germline CDR1 and CDR2: MNHNS and SASEGT. CDR3 sequence reads: CAIASSPYYEQYF. As DNA, the CDR3 is TGTGCCATAGCTTCCTCACCCTACTACGAGCAGTACTTC.

V and J are TRBV7-9 and TRBJ2-6; D might be TRBD2 (6 bases). CDR1 and CDR2 from the germline V gene are SEHNR and FQNEAQ (reference sequence). CDR3 length equals 16 residues. V was cut by 8 bases and J by 0 bases, with 14 bases left in between. The DNA of the CDR3 is TGTGCCAGCTTCCGGGACGGGAGCTCTGGGGCCAACGTCCTGACTTTC. This encodes CASFRDGSSGANVLTF.

This clonotype has only one observation. This may come from a read error, since a much larger clone is one base off. The chain joins TRBV4-2 to TRBJ2-7; D is possibly TRBD2 (5 bases). Germline lookup yields CDR1 LGHNA and CDR2 YNFKEQ. The CDR3 runs to 16 residues. CDR3 sequence (DNA): TGTGCCAGCAGCCAAGATCCGGCGGCGGGCAGCTACAAGCAGTACTTC. Translating gives CASSQDPAAGSYKQYF.

J is TRBJ1-2 and V is TRBV6-6; D is unresolved. Germline values: CDR1 MNHNY, CDR2 SVGAGI (reference sequence). Trimming took 5 bases from V and 9 from J, leaving 19 bases between them. This CDR3 has 14 residues. The CDR3 region is CASSPRTFLYSYTF. The CDR3 DNA follows: TGTGCCAGCAGTCCCCGGACTTTTTTATATAGCTACACCTTC.

CDR3 sequence reads: CASTVARSYEQYF. The CDR3, as DNA: TGTGCCAGCACAGTAGCCCGTTCCTACGAGCAGTACTTC. V is TRBV7-9 and J is TRBJ2-7; D is ambiguous. V gave up 7 bases and J gave up 1 base, with 11 bases separating them. Germline CDR1 reads SEHNR; CDR2 reads FQNEAQ (reference sequence). The CDR3 totals 13 residues.

The chain is built from TRBV4-2 and TRBJ1-2; TRBD1 might be the D (5 bases). The CDR3 runs to 17 residues. The germline V gene encodes CDR1 LGHNA and CDR2 YNFKEQ. The V gene lost 0 bases and the J gene lost 4 bases, with 18 bases spanning the gap. The CDR3 nucleotides are TGTGCCAGCAGCCAAGATTCAGATACCGGGGCACCCTATGGCTACACCTTC. Translated, it gives CASSQDSDTGAPYGYTF.